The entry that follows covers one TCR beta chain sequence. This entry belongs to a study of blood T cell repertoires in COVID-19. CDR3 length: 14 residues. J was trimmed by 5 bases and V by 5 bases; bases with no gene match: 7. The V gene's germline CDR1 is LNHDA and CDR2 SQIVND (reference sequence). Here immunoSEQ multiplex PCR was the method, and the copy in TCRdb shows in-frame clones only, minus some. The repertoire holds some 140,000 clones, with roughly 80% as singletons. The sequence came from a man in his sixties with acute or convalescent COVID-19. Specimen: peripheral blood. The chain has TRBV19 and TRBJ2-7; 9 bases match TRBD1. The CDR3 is CASSFRDRDHEQYF. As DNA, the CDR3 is TGTGCCAGTAGTTTCCGGGACAGGGACCACGAGCAGTACTTC. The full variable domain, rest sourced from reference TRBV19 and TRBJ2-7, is DGGITQSPKYLFRKEGQNVTLSCEQNLNHDAMYWYRQDPGQGLRLIYYSQIVNDFQKGDIAEGYSVSREKKESFPLTVTSAQKNPTAFYLCASSFRDRDHEQYFGPGTRLTVT.